The present entry profiles one T cell receptor beta chain with its context. The antigen this receptor binds is unknown. Nothing much larger sits one base from this clone, and base qualities are not available. The CDR3 goes from the cysteine to the phenylalanine over 16 residues. Only the CDR3 region is kept as DNA, spanning 48 bases read in frame from base 1. Via the germline V gene, CDR1 is KGHSH and CDR2 LQKENI. Trimming removed 0 bases from V and 4 bases from J; the gene matches leave 4 bases unexplained. The immunoSEQ Assay was used to sequence TCR beta CDR3 regions from DNA. Regarding the original processing steps: T cell density was computed as TCR beta template counts normalized to usable DNA estimated by amplifying housekeeping genes. Richness was estimated with the preseqR package, extrapolating to 400,000 templates for PBMC samples and 120,000 templates for tissue samples. Clonality was taken to be one minus Pielou's evenness. Tissue-enriched TCRs were identified through differential abundance testing performed on productive amino-acid clonotypes, with a minimum total count of 5 and an alpha of 0.1. The Jaccard Index and the Morisita Overlap Index were used to measure repertoire overlap between compartments. GLIPH clustered TCR beta CDR3s with public tetramer-defined viral CDR3s; viral motifs required at least three viral sequences plus V-gene enrichment. Entries here come from immuneACCESS through TCRdb and include only in-frame sequences with V and J called. Some clones fail to appear in such tables; in the studies checked, an unresolved V gene covers under half of the shortfall, and the cause of the remainder is unknown. The V and J calls and clone size are taken from that table; D and trimming were inferred from the DNA. This sample gives 35,000 to 40,000 clones in total; 80% to 90% of them show up just once. The ten largest clones add up to roughly 2.5% of the sample.

At diagnosis, peripheral blood, uninvolved tumor-adjacent lung and tumor were collected and were preserved as a mix of fresh-frozen and FFPE material. For TCR repertoire profiling, blood samples were analyzed as peripheral blood mononuclear cells. The sample comes from a study of T cells in localized non-small cell lung cancer (dated by TCRdb to about 2020). Study-wide context: The study analyzed T cell repertoires of around 250 early-stage NSCLC patients, comparing tumors and uninvolved tumor-adjacent lungs. The cohort consisted of approximately 240 treatment-naive NSCLC patients whose localized lung tumors had been resected. A mean age of about 66 years was recorded for the NSCLC patients, of whom 129 were male and about a hundred were female.

Broader findings and caveats from the paper: Because of the exploratory design, TCR variables were selected using unadjusted p-values without false-discovery rate correction. Uninvolved tumor-adjacent lung showed the highest T cell clonality, higher than tumor, which suggests more focused antigenic responses in the uninvolved tumor-adjacent lung. Multi-region tumor sequencing was not performed, so intratumor heterogeneity could not be excluded. Longer overall survival was associated with higher blood T cell density, whereas shorter survival was associated with higher adjacent-lung clonality. A median of approximately 57 of the top 100 tumor clones were detected in paired uninvolved adjacent lung, and 25 to 35 of these tumor clones were also found among the top 100 clones of the paired uninvolved adjacent lung.

Sequenced material: peripheral blood, taken before any cancer treatment. The sequence came from a woman aged 35-75 years with stage I lung adenocarcinoma. Recombination linked TRBV18 to TRBJ2-2; 8 bases in the middle match TRBD1. The sequence in DNA is TGTGCCAGCTCACCACCGAACAGGGGGTCCACCGGGGAGCTGTTTTTT. The resulting protein is CASSPPNRGSTGELFF.